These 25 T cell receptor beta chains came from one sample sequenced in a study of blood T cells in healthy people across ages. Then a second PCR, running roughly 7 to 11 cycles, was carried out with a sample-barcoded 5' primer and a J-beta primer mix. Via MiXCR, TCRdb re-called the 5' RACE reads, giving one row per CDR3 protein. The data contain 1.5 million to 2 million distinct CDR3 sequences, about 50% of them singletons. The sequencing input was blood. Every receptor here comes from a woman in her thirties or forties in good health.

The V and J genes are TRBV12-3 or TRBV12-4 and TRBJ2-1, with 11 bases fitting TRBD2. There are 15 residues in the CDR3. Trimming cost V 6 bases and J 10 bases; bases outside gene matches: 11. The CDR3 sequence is CASSLGGLADREQFF. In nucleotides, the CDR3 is TGTGCCAGCAGCCTAGGGGGACTAGCGGACCGGGAGCAGTTCTTC.

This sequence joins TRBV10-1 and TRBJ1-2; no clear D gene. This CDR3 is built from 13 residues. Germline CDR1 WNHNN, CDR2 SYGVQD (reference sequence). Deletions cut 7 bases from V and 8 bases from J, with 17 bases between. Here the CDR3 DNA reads TGCGCCAGCACCGGTTGGAGTTGGGAGGGCTACACCTTC. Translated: CASTGWSWEGYTF.

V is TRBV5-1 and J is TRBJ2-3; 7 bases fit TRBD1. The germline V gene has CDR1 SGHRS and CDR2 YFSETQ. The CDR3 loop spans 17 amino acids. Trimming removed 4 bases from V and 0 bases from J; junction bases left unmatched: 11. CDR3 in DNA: TGCGCCAGCAGCCTGCTCCCGACGGGACAGAGCACAGATACGCAGTATTTT. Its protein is CASSLLPTGQSTDTQYF.

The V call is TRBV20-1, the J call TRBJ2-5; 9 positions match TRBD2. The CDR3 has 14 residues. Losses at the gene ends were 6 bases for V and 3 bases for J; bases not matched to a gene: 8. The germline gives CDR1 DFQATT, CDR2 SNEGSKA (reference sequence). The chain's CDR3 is CSAKTVAGEETQYF. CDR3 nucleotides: TGCAGTGCAAAGACGGTAGCGGGGGAAGAGACCCAGTACTTC.

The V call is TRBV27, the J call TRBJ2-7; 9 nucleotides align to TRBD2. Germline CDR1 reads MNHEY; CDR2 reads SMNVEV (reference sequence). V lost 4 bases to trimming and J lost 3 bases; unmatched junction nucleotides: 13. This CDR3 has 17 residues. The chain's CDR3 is CASSSGPSGAPFYEQYF. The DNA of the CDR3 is TGTGCCAGCAGTTCCGGTCCTAGCGGGGCCCCGTTCTACGAGCAGTACTTC.

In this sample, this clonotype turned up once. In DNA form, the CDR3 reads TGTGCCAGCTCACCATTCAAACCCTCGAATGAGCAGTTCTTC. Translated, it gives CASSPFKPSNEQFF. J is TRBJ2-1 and V is TRBV18; the D is unclear. Germline loops: CDR1 KGHSH, CDR2 LQKENI. The V end lost 2 bases, the J end lost 7 bases, and 12 bases lay between the germline ends. CDR3 length: 14 amino acids. The full variable domain, its missing parts supplied by reference TRBV18 and TRBJ2-1, is NAGVMQNPRHLVRRRGQEARLRCSPMKGHSHVYWYRQLPEEGLKFMVYLQKENIIDESGMPKERFSAEFPKEGPSILRIQQVVRGDSAAYFCASSPFKPSNEQFFGPGTRLTVL.

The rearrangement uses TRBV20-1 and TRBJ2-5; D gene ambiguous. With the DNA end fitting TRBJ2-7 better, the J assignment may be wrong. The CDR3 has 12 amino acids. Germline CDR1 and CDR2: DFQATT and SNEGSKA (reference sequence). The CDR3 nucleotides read TGCAGTGCTAGAGGGGGAATCAACGAGCAGTACTTC. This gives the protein CSARGGINEQYF.

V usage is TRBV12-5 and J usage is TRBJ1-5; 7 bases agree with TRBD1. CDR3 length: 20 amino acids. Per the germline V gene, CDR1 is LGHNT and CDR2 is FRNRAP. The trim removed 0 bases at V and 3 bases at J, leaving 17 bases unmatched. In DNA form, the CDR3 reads TGTGCTAGTGGTTTGGTATTCTATACCCTGGTGGGACAGCACAATCAGCCCCAGCATTTT. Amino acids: CASGLVFYTLVGQHNQPQHF.

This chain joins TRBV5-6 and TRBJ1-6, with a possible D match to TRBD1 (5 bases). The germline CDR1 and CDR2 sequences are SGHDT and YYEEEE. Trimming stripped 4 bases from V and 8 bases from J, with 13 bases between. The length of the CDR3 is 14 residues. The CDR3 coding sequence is TGTGCCAGCAGCGTGGGGGACCTTTATTCACCCCTCCACTTT. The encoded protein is CASSVGDLYSPLHF.

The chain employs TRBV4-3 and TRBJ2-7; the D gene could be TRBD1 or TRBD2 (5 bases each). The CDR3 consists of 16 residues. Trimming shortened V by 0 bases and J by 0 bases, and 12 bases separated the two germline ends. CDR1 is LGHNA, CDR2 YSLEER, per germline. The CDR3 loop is CASSQESGTLSYEQYF. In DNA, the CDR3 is TGCGCCAGCAGCCAAGAAAGTGGGACCCTCTCCTACGAGCAGTACTTC.

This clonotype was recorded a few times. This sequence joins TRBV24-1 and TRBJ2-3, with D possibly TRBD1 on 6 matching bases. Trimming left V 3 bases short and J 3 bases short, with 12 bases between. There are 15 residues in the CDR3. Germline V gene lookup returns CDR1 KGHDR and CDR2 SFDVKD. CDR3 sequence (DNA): TGTGCCACCAGTGATACACAGGGAAATACAGATACGCAGTATTTT. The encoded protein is CATSDTQGNTDTQYF.

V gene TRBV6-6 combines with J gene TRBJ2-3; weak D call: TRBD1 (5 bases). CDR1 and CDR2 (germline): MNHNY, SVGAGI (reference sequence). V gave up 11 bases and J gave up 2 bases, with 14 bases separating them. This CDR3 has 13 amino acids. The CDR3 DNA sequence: TGTGCCGTGAAACAGGATTTCACAGATACGCAGTATTTT. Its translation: CAVKQDFTDTQYF.

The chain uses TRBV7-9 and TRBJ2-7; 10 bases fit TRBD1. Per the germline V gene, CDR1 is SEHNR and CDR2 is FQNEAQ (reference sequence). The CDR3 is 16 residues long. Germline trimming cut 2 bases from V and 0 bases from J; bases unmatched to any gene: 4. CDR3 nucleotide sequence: TGTGCCAGCAGCTTAATGGGACAGGGGCGCTCCTACGAGCAGTACTTC. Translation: CASSLMGQGRSYEQYF.

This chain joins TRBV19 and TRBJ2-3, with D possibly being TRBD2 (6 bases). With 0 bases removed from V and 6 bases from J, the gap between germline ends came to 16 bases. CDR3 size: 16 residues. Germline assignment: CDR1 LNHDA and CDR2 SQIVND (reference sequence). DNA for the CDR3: TGTGCCAGTAGTATAGAGAGGCTACGCGGAGGGGATACGCAGTATTTT. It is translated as CASSIERLRGGDTQYF.

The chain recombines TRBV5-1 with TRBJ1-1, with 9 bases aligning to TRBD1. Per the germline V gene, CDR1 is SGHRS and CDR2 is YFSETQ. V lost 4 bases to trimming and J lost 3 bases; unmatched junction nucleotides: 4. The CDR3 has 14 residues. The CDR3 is CASSRGQGYTEAFF. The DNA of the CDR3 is TGCGCCAGCAGCCGGGGACAGGGTTACACTGAAGCTTTCTTT.

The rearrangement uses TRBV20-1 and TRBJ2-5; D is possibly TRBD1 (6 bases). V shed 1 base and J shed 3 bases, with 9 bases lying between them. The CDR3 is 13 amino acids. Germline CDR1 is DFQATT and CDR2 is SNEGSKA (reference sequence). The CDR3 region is CSARGRGKETQYF. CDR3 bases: TGCAGTGCTAGAGGCAGGGGAAAAGAGACCCAGTACTTC.

The CDR3: CASTTGPNSGANVLTF. The CDR3 DNA reads TGTGCCAGCACGACAGGGCCTAACTCTGGGGCCAACGTCCTGACTTTC. The V and J genes are TRBV27 and TRBJ2-6, with TRBD1 matching over 7 bases. Trimming took 7 bases from V and 0 from J; bases not matched to a gene: 6. Germline V CDR1 and CDR2: MNHEY, SMNVEV (reference sequence). The CDR3 spans 16 residues.

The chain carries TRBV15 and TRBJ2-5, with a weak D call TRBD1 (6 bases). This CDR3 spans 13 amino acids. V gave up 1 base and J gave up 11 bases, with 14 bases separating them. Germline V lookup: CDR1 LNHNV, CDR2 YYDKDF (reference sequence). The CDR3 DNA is TGTGCCACCAGCAGAGTGGGGGCATATGAGCAGTACTTC. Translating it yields CATSRVGAYEQYF.

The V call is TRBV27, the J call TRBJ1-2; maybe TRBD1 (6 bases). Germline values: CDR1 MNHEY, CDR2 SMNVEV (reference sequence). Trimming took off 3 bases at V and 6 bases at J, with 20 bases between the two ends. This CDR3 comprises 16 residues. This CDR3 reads CASSLLRGASRDGYTF. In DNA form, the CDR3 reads TGTGCCAGCAGTTTGTTGCGGGGGGCAAGTAGGGATGGCTACACCTTC.

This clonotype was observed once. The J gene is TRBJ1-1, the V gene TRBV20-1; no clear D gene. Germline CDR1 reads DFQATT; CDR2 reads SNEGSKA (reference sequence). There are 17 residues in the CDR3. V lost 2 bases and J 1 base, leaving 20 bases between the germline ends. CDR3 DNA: TGCAGTGCTAGAACATACCTCGAAGGGTTAGGGAACACTGAAGCTTTCTTT. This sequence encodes CSARTYLEGLGNTEAFF.

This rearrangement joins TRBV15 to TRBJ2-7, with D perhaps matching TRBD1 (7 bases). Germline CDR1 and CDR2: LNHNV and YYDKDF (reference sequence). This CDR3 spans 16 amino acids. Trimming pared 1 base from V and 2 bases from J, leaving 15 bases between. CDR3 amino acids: CATSRGGDRLPYEQYF. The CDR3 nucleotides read TGTGCCACCAGCAGAGGGGGGGACAGACTGCCCTACGAGCAGTACTTC.

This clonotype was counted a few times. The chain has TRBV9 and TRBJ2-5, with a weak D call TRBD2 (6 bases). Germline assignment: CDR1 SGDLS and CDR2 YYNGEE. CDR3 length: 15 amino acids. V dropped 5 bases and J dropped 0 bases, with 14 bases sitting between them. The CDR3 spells CASRDVWGDQETQYF. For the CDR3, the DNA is TGTGCCAGCAGGGACGTATGGGGGGACCAAGAGACCCAGTACTTC.

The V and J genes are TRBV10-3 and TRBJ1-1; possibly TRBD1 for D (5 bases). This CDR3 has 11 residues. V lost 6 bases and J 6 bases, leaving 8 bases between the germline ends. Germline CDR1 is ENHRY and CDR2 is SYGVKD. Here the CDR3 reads CAIRAGPEAFF. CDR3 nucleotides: TGTGCCATCAGGGCGGGACCTGAAGCTTTCTTT.

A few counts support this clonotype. CDR3 sequence (DNA): TGTGCCAGCAGGACCGGGCCCCTCTACGAGCAGTACTTC. Translated: CASRTGPLYEQYF. The V and J genes are TRBV12-3 or TRBV12-4 and TRBJ2-7; D call uncertain. CDR3 length equals 13 residues. V shed 6 bases and J shed 3 bases, with 12 bases lying between them.

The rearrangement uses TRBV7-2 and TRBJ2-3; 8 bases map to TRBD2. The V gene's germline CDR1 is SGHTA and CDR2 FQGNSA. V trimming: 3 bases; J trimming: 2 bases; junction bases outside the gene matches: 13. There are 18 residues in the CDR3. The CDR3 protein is CASSLFVTGGSFTDTQYF. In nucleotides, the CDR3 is TGTGCCAGCAGCTTGTTTGTTACGGGGGGGTCTTTCACAGATACGCAGTATTTT.